The sequence of this TCR beta chain was determined in a study of post-analysis software for immune sequencing data (dated by TCRdb to 2013 to 2016). With regard to the full study: The recorded disease courses included relapsing-remitting, secondary progressive and progressive-relapsing multiple sclerosis, and some patients had no subtype annotation. A subset of samples was prepared in parallel using single-end sample barcoding, then pooled and co-amplified after Illumina adapter ligation. The patient repertoires were compared against fewer than twelve previously published healthy control repertoires obtained from donors aged roughly 6 to 28 years. Study-level results and caveats: Four to six TRBV segments, including TRBV5-6, TRBV5-1 and TRBV20-1, were significantly more frequent in patients than controls. When samples were clustered directly using the F measure, samples prepared in the same batch co-clustered strongly, which prompted a batch-effect correction. The multiple sclerosis patient group was slightly younger than the control group. Normalized Chao1 diversity was significantly lower in multiple sclerosis patients than controls, suggesting substantial peripheral T-cell clonal expansion.

To demonstrate the VDJtools post-analysis software, the study profiled TCR beta repertoires from the peripheral blood of 10 to 15 young patients with multiple sclerosis. Multiple sclerosis patients were children and adolescents aged about 6 to 17 years. To prepare the library, PCR was applied. For sequencing, an Illumina HiSeq 2500 was employed. Unique molecular identifiers were incorporated into TCR beta cDNA libraries to reduce PCR and sequencing biases. Per 1 to 10 million input T cells, around 500,000 cDNA molecules were obtained, such that each molecule approximated one T cell. Patient libraries were prepared and sequenced with the same protocol used for the earlier healthy control dataset. Samples belonging to the same batch were prepared together, multiplexed and sequenced on a shared HiSeq lane. The study's processing was this. MIGEC was used to process the raw barcoded reads, and molecular identifier groups with only a single read were discarded before consensus assembly and CDR3 extraction. Clonotype tables were post-analysed with VDJtools, and diversity was normalized by down-sampling all datasets to the smallest sample size. Repertoire overlap clustering matched CDR3 amino acid but not nucleotide sequences to correct batch-related cross-sample contamination. TCRdb reanalyzed the raw reads on its own, using fastp at Q25 for trimming and MiXCR for clone calling, and kept in-frame beta chains. Here each entry gathers all rows of one CDR3 protein and keeps the most common genes and DNA. TCRdb's processing, not the authors', yielded these V and J calls. The sample table contains 350,000 to 450,000 distinct CDR3 sequences; only one count was recorded for roughly 38% of them. The ten largest clonotypes hold 7.6% of the sample.

For this clonotype: The antigen this receptor binds is unknown. No much larger clone exists at a distance of one base, and base qualities are not known.

V gives up 4 bases and J gives up 11 bases, and the segment between their germline ends measures 15 bases. Reading from cysteine to phenylalanine, the CDR3 counts 12 amino acids. Just the 36-base CDR3 DNA is kept, in frame starting at base 1. CDR1 and CDR2 were assigned from the germline V gene as SGHRS and YFSETQ. This receptor was taken from a girl aged 2 to 9 with multiple sclerosis. Source material: blood. Recombination linked TRBV5-1 to TRBJ2-5; the D segment cannot be called with confidence. The CDR3 region: CASSGAFNEQYF. The DNA is as follows: TGCGCCAGCAGCGGAGCGTTCAATGAGCAGTACTTC.